These T cell receptor beta chains were read from a single sample in a study of response to subunit inactivated influenza vaccine. TCRdb re-called the RT-PCR reads with MiXCR, one entry per CDR3 protein. Found here are about 540,000 distinct CDR3 sequences, roughly 25% of them singletons; the top ten hold around 2.8%. These data were also filed under a second study, of T cells expressing NK-cell markers.

The sample was CD4+ T cells sorted from PBMCs, taken 11 to 12 days after vaccination. The receptors were sampled from a man aged 45-60 years who received an inactivated influenza vaccine. Each CDR3 is given with its conserved first and last residue. The D gene is left open where the match is weak. A row's size may be missing; if present it is once, few, many or a size class.

d_call,v_call,j_call,clone_size,cdr3_aa,cdr3_nt
.,TRBV29-1,TRBJ2-3,few,CSVYLRAGPQSGDTQYF,TGCAGCGTTTACCTCCGGGCAGGGCCGCAATCCGGAGATACGCAGTATTTT
TRBD1,TRBV12-3/TRBV12-4,TRBJ1-2,.,CASSKQGIDYGYTF,TGTGCCAGCAGCAAACAGGGGATAGACTATGGCTACACCTTC
TRBD1,TRBV5-1,TRBJ2-1,.,CASRMGQNNEQFF,TGCGCCAGCAGGATGGGACAGAACAATGAGCAGTTCTTC
.,TRBV6-5,TRBJ2-1,.,CASSYAQNNEQFF,TGTGCCAGCAGTTACGCACAGAACAATGAGCAGTTCTTC
.,TRBV3-1,TRBJ1-5,.,CASSPGPHQPQHF,TGTGCCAGCAGTCCCGGGCCTCATCAGCCCCAGCATTTT
TRBD2,TRBV9,TRBJ2-5,.,CASNRGGLETQYF,TGTGCCAGCAACCGGGGGGGTCTGGAGACCCAGTACTTC
.,TRBV3-1,TRBJ2-1,few,CASSQRRSREQFF,TGTGCCAGCAGCCAAAGGCGCTCCAGGGAGCAGTTCTTC
.,TRBV25-1,TRBJ2-3,many,CASSVSGLATQYF,TGTGCCAGCAGTGTCTCGGGACTCGCTACGCAGTATTTT
TRBD2,TRBV5-1,TRBJ2-7,few,CASSSGTSGRSRFYEQYF,TGCGCCAGCAGCAGCGGGACTAGCGGAAGGAGCCGATTTTACGAGCAGTACTTC
.,TRBV4-3,TRBJ2-3,few,CASSQDPQVSTSTDTQYF,TGCGCCAGCAGCCAAGATCCCCAGGTTTCGACTAGCACAGATACGCAGTATTTT
.,TRBV14,TRBJ1-6,few,CASSQERGMNSPLHF,TGTGCCAGCAGCCAAGAACGGGGCATGAATTCACCCCTCCACTTT
.,TRBV28,TRBJ1-2,few,CASSFLTENYGYTF,TGTGCCAGCAGTTTTCTGACAGAAAATTATGGCTACACCTTC